This passage covers 32 T cell receptor beta chains from one sample sequenced in a study of memory B cells and T cells in multiple sclerosis. For these TCRs, the target antigens are not known. CFSE-dim autoproliferating and CFSE-high non-proliferating T cells from unstimulated culture were sequenced separately. Cultures began with approximately 52 million CFSE-labeled PBMCs, unstimulated for roughly seven days, with replicate wells pooled. TCRdb's copy holds only in-frame clones and misses some; the assay was immunoSEQ multiplex PCR. The sample includes fewer than 15,000 clones, 80% to 90% of them seen just once. The specimen sequenced was PBMCs from blood kept in culture. The receptors were sampled from a human donor with multiple sclerosis.

CDR3 DNA: TGTGCCAGCAGTGAAAGGGGATTCGCCTACAATGAGCAGTTCTTC. This gives the protein CASSERGFAYNEQFF. The chain has TRBV6-1 and TRBJ2-1; a weak D match, TRBD1 (5 bases). The CDR3 extends over 15 amino acids. Trimming cost V 2 bases and J 2 bases, with 10 bases left between them. Germline V gene lookup returns CDR1 MNHNS and CDR2 SASEGT.

The chain is built from TRBV5-4 and TRBJ1-2; TRBD1 matches at 10 bases. This CDR3 region has 16 residues. Germline values: CDR1 SGHNT, CDR2 YYREEE (reference sequence). V lost 3 bases to trimming and J lost 7 bases; unmatched junction nucleotides: 12. The CDR3 DNA follows: TGTGCCAGCAGCTCCATAGCCGTGACAGGGGGCGGTGGCTACACCTTC. Encoded protein: CASSSIAVTGGGGYTF.

The chain employs TRBV14 and TRBJ1-1; D gene unclear. This CDR3 has 14 amino acids. Germline assignment: CDR1 SGHDN and CDR2 FVKESK. Trimming cost V 7 bases and J 1 base, with 13 bases left between them. The CDR3 here is CASKRASENTEAFF. The CDR3 coding sequence is TGTGCCAGCAAGCGGGCCAGCGAGAACACTGAAGCTTTCTTT.

This rearrangement joins TRBV19 to TRBJ1-1, with 8 bases identical to TRBD1. V lost 4 bases to trimming and J lost 1 base; unmatched junction nucleotides: 5. Germline values: CDR1 LNHDA, CDR2 SQIVND (reference sequence). The CDR3 is made up of 15 amino acids. This CDR3 reads CASSRSGTGNTEAFF. The CDR3 nucleotides are TGTGCCAGTAGTAGATCCGGGACAGGGAACACTGAAGCTTTCTTT.

The genes are TRBV2 and TRBJ2-5; no clear D gene. CDR1 is SNHLY and CDR2 is FYNNEI in the germline V gene. Trimming shortened V by 0 bases and J by 7 bases, and 9 bases separated the two germline ends. The CDR3 sequence is 13 residues long. The CDR3 DNA is TGTGCCAGCAGTGAAGCCCCTAAGGGGACCCAGTACTTC. Protein: CASSEAPKGTQYF.

The genes are TRBV9 and TRBJ2-2; D is undetermined. Per germline, CDR1 SGDLS and CDR2 YYNGEE. V was pared by 0 bases and J by 7 bases, with 4 bases between. The CDR3 contains 12 residues. The CDR3 region has the DNA TGTGCCAGCAGCGTAGGCATCGGGGAGCTGTTTTTT. It translates to CASSVGIGELFF.

This chain links TRBV27 with TRBJ2-2; a weak D match, TRBD2 (5 bases). The germline CDR1 and CDR2 sequences are MNHEY and SMNVEV (reference sequence). V was cut by 2 bases and J by 6 bases, with 10 bases left in between. The CDR3 covers 14 residues. The CDR3 here is CASSLGLPAGELFF. CDR3 in DNA: TGTGCCAGCAGTTTAGGACTGCCCGCCGGGGAGCTGTTTTTT.

The genes are TRBV27 and TRBJ1-2; D is ambiguous. Germline CDR1 MNHEY, CDR2 SMNVEV (reference sequence). The CDR3 is 14 residues long. V lost 5 bases to trimming and J lost 4 bases, with 14 bases between them. DNA of the CDR3: TGTGCCAGCAGTCCCAGGTTAGGGAGCTATGGCTACACCTTC. The encoded protein is CASSPRLGSYGYTF.

The gene calls are TRBV6-1 and TRBJ2-7; D remains ambiguous. Germline V gives CDR1 MNHNS, CDR2 SASEGT. This CDR3 spans 13 amino acids. Trimming took off 6 bases at V and 2 bases at J, with 11 bases between the two ends. In DNA, the CDR3 is TGTGCCAGCAGGCAAACCGGCCCCTACGAGCAGTACTTC. This codes for CASRQTGPYEQYF.

J is TRBJ1-2 and V is TRBV25-1, with D tentatively TRBD1 (5 bases). CDR3 size: 14 residues. Trimming took 4 bases from V and 4 from J, leaving 13 bases between them. Germline CDR1 reads MGHDK; CDR2 reads SYGVNS. The DNA of the CDR3 is TGTGCCAGCAGTGTAACTCGGGGCGGCTATGGCTACACCTTC. Encoded protein: CASSVTRGGYGYTF.

The V and J genes are TRBV5-1 and TRBJ1-1; D not certain. Germline V gene data show CDR1 as SGHRS and CDR2 as YFSETQ. The CDR3 sequence is 14 residues long. V lost 2 bases and J 1 base, leaving 9 bases between the germline ends. CDR3: CASSLAGPNTEAFF. The DNA of the CDR3 is TGCGCCAGCAGCTTAGCAGGCCCGAACACTGAAGCTTTCTTT. The full variable domain, in which reference TRBV5-1 and TRBJ1-1 provide the parts outside the CDR3, is KAGVTQTPRYLIKTRGQQVTLSCSPISGHRSVSWYQQTPGQGLQFLFEYFSETQRNKGNFPGRFSGRQFSNSRSEMNVSTLELGDSALYLCASSLAGPNTEAFFGQGTRLTVV.

The chain joins TRBV5-1 to TRBJ2-7, with D unclear. The CDR3 runs 15 residues. Trimming took 0 bases from V and 1 from J, leaving 11 bases between them. In germline, CDR1 is SGHRS, CDR2 YFSETQ. The CDR3 DNA reads TGCGCCAGCAGCTTGGAATTGGACGGGTCCTACGAGCAGTACTTC. Encoded protein: CASSLELDGSYEQYF.

J is TRBJ1-1 and V is TRBV10-3, with TRBD1 matching over 8 bases. Germline trimming cut 10 bases from V and 10 bases from J; bases unmatched to any gene: 17. Germline assignment: CDR1 ENHRY and CDR2 SYGVKD. The CDR3 is 14 amino acids. CDR3 residues: CATQEGAGGASAFF. The CDR3 coding sequence is TGTGCCACGCAGGAAGGAGCAGGGGGCGCATCAGCTTTCTTT.

The V and J genes are TRBV5-4 and TRBJ2-3; the match to TRBD2 covers 7 bases. V shed 0 bases, J shed 6 bases, and the junction held 7 bases outside the gene matches. The V gene's germline CDR1 is SGHNT and CDR2 YYREEE (reference sequence). This CDR3 is 15 amino acids long. CDR3 sequence reads: CASSLAGGSPDTQYF. DNA for the CDR3: TGTGCCAGCAGCTTGGCCGGGGGGAGTCCGGATACGCAGTATTTT.

The V gene is TRBV14, the J gene TRBJ2-3, with D uncertain. The CDR3 covers 13 residues. CDR1 and CDR2 (germline): SGHDN, FVKESK. The V end was cut by 6 bases, the J end by 0 bases, with 7 bases between. The CDR3 bases are TGTGCCAGCAGGATGGACAGCACAGATACGCAGTATTTT. It translates to CASRMDSTDTQYF. The entire variable domain, with the rest obtained from reference TRBV14 and TRBJ2-3, is as follows: EAGVTQFPSHSVIEKGQTVTLRCDPISGHDNLYWYRRVMGKEIKFLLHFVKESKQDESGMPNNRFLAERTGGTYSTLKVQPAELEDSGVYFCASRMDSTDTQYFGPGTRLTVL.

The rearrangement uses TRBV6-1 and TRBJ1-5; the match to TRBD1 covers 7 bases. V lost 7 bases, J lost 6 bases, and 6 bases stayed unmatched. CDR3 size: 13 residues. The germline V gene encodes CDR1 MNHNS and CDR2 SASEGT. CDR3 coding DNA: TGTGCCAGCACCGCAGACAGGGTTCAGCCCCAGCATTTT. It encodes CASTADRVQPQHF.

The chain has TRBV6-5 and TRBJ2-5; 7 bases fit TRBD2. CDR3 length: 14 residues. Per the germline V gene, CDR1 is MNHEY and CDR2 is SVGAGI. The V gene end was trimmed by 1 base and the J gene end by 5 bases; junction bases not matched to a gene: 4. CDR3 sequence (DNA): TGTGCCAGCAGTTACTTGCAGGGAGGGGAGACCCAGTACTTC. Protein product: CASSYLQGGETQYF.

The chain uses TRBV6-5 and TRBJ2-7, with no clear D. CDR3 length: 14 amino acids. Trimming cost V 0 bases and J 1 base, with 7 bases left between them. From germline, CDR1 is MNHEY and CDR2 SVGAGI. The CDR3 loop reads CASSYSMWSYEQYF. In DNA form, the CDR3 reads TGTGCCAGCAGTTACTCGATGTGGTCCTACGAGCAGTACTTC.

This chain's CDR3 is CAKGGASSYNEQFF. CDR3 DNA sequence: TGTGCCAAAGGCGGAGCAAGCTCCTACAATGAGCAGTTCTTC. V gene TRBV28 combines with J gene TRBJ2-1; no firm D call. The CDR3 is made up of 14 amino acids. V lost 10 bases and J lost 0, with 13 bases in between. The germline V gene has CDR1 MDHEN and CDR2 SYDVKM.

The chain joins TRBV9 to TRBJ2-2; 7 bases are shared with TRBD1. With 3 bases clipped from V and 5 bases from J, the junction kept 7 bases outside the gene matches. In germline, CDR1 is SGDLS, CDR2 YYNGEE. This CDR3 has 15 amino acids. Here the CDR3 DNA reads TGTGCCAGCAGCGCGACAGGGTTCGGAACCGGGGAGCTGTTTTTT. Translated, it gives CASSATGFGTGELFF.

The chain employs TRBV7-8 and TRBJ2-5; D perhaps matches TRBD2 (6 bases). Trimming pared 2 bases from V and 6 bases from J, leaving 16 bases between. The CDR3 runs 15 residues. Germline CDR1 is SGHVS and CDR2 is FQNEAQ. CDR3 in DNA: TGTGCCAGCAGCTTACGGGGGAAAGATAGAAAGACCCAGTACTTC. This encodes CASSLRGKDRKTQYF.

The V and J genes are TRBV2 and TRBJ2-7; 7 bases agree with TRBD1. Germline V gene data show CDR1 as SNHLY and CDR2 as FYNNEI. This CDR3 region has 20 residues. J lost 0 bases, V lost 5 bases, and 22 bases had no gene match. CDR3 sequence (DNA): TGTGCCAGCAGTTTCACGGCCGGGACAGCTCGTCCTGAACGCTCCTACGAGCAGTACTTC. This gives the protein CASSFTAGTARPERSYEQYF.

This clone was seen a few times. The V call is TRBV9, the J call TRBJ1-2; D gene unclear. The CDR3 is made up of 15 amino acids. Germline V gives CDR1 SGDLS, CDR2 YYNGEE. V gave up 0 bases and J gave up 4 bases, with 13 bases separating them. Written as DNA, the CDR3 is TGTGCCAGCAGCGTAGTAGCGACGGCAGTCTATGGCTACACCTTC. Protein sequence: CASSVVATAVYGYTF. Full variable domain (remainder filled in from reference TRBV9 and TRBJ1-2): DSGVTQTPKHLITATGQRVTLRCSPRSGDLSVYWYQQSLDQGLQFLIQYYNGEERAKGNILERFSAQQFPDLHSELNLSSLELGDSALYFCASSVVATAVYGYTFGSGTRLTVV.

The chain has TRBV6-5 and TRBJ2-1; D possibly uses TRBD1 or TRBD2 (5 bases each). CDR3 size: 16 residues. V was shortened by 2 bases and J by 3 bases, with 14 bases between the two germline ends. Per germline, CDR1 MNHEY and CDR2 SVGAGI. The CDR3 loop reads CASSYPGLAGYNEQFF. The CDR3 nucleotides are TGTGCCAGCAGTTACCCAGGGCTGGCGGGCTACAATGAGCAGTTCTTC.

The gene calls are TRBV19 and TRBJ1-3, with D unresolved. V gave up 4 bases and J gave up 3 bases, with 13 bases separating them. CDR1 is LNHDA and CDR2 is SQIVND in the germline V gene (reference sequence). The CDR3 contains 15 residues. The CDR3 sequence: CASSTEGRGGNTIYF. Here the CDR3 DNA reads TGTGCCAGTAGTACCGAGGGCCGCGGTGGAAACACCATATATTTT.

Note on this clone: Sequence at one end of the junction differs from germline and may be a read error. The CDR3 loop is CASSLNYEGLDTGELFF. The CDR3 DNA reads as TGTGCTAGCAGCTTAAATTACGAGGGGTTGGATACCGGGGAGCTGTTTTTT. The genes are TRBV7-7 and TRBJ2-2, with D tentatively TRBD1 or TRBD2 (5 bases each). Looked up from germline, CDR1 is SSHAT and CDR2 is FNYEAQ (reference sequence). The CDR3 spans 17 residues.

This sequence joins TRBV19 and TRBJ2-6, with TRBD2 as a possible D gene (5 bases). Germline CDR1 reads LNHDA; CDR2 reads SQIVND (reference sequence). The CDR3 consists of 16 residues. The germline V and J ends were trimmed by 1 base and 8 bases, with 15 bases remaining between them. The CDR3 region is CASSIVARELSNVLTF. The CDR3 nucleotides read TGTGCCAGTAGTATAGTGGCTAGGGAGTTGTCCAACGTCCTGACTTTC.

The chain employs TRBV9 and TRBJ2-2; 7 nucleotides match TRBD1. Looked up from germline, CDR1 is SGDLS and CDR2 is YYNGEE. The CDR3 totals 15 residues. V shed 3 bases, J shed 8 bases, and the junction held 10 bases outside the gene matches. CDR3 amino acids: CASSATGDIWGELFF. The CDR3, as DNA: TGTGCCAGCAGCGCCACAGGGGACATTTGGGGGGAGCTGTTTTTT.

The chain couples TRBV4-1 to TRBJ2-7; 9 bases align to TRBD1. Trimming at V came to 4 bases and at J to 3 bases, leaving 7 bases not matched to a gene. The CDR3 extends over 15 amino acids. Germline CDR1 reads MGHRA; CDR2 reads YSYEKL. Here the CDR3 reads CASSRLDRGRYEQYF. CDR3 coding DNA: TGCGCCAGCAGCCGACTGGACAGGGGACGCTACGAGCAGTACTTC.

This clone was recorded once. The chain uses TRBV6-6 and TRBJ2-7, with TRBD2 as a possible D gene (6 bases). The CDR3 loop spans 12 amino acids. Per germline, CDR1 MNHNY and CDR2 SVGAGI (reference sequence). The germline V and J ends were trimmed by 7 bases and 3 bases, with 10 bases remaining between them. CDR3 in amino acids: CASTGVSYEQYF. The CDR3 DNA sequence: TGTGCCAGCACGGGGGTCAGCTACGAGCAGTACTTC.

The chain links TRBV9 to TRBJ2-7, with D perhaps matching TRBD2 (5 bases). V lost 0 bases, J lost 0 bases, and 10 bases lay in between. This CDR3 spans 15 amino acids. CDR1 and CDR2 (germline): SGDLS, YYNGEE. The CDR3 DNA reads TGTGCCAGCAGCGTAGGTTTGGGGAGCTCCTACGAGCAGTACTTC. It is translated as CASSVGLGSSYEQYF.

This chain links TRBV7-8 with TRBJ2-3, with D perhaps matching TRBD2 (5 bases). Germline V gene lookup returns CDR1 SGHVS and CDR2 FQNEAQ. Between the trimmed V and J ends, which lost 5 bases and 5 bases, there was a span of 14 bases. The CDR3 has 14 residues. CDR3 sequence reads: CASSPPPRGDTQYF. The CDR3 nucleotides read TGTGCCAGCAGCCCGCCCCCCCGGGGAGATACGCAGTATTTT.